These 22 T cell receptor beta chains were all obtained from the same sample, sequenced in a study of Graves' ophthalmopathy and Graves' hyperthyroidism. RNA transcripts yielded amplified TCR beta CDR3 regions. HTBI primers primed a first-round RT-PCR, and a second-round multiplex PCR followed. TCRdb ran MiXCR on the multiplex PCR reads and lists one entry per CDR3 protein. The data contain about 420,000 distinct CDR3 sequences, roughly 20% of them singletons. Sequenced material: peripheral blood. These TCRs come from a woman under 30 with stable Graves' hyperthyroidism.

This clonotype has more than one count but fewer than ten. The chain couples TRBV13 to TRBJ2-7; D might be TRBD2 (6 bases). This CDR3 has 13 amino acids. Germline V gene data show CDR1 as PRHDT and CDR2 as FYEKMQ (reference sequence). V was shortened by 5 bases and J by 5 bases, with 13 bases between the two germline ends. This CDR3 reads CASSARRGDEQYF. The DNA for the CDR3 is TGTGCCAGCAGCGCCCGGCGGGGAGACGAGCAGTACTTC.

V usage is TRBV6-2 or TRBV6-3 and J usage is TRBJ2-5, with TRBD1 as a possible D gene (6 bases). The V and J ends lost 6 bases and 5 bases respectively, with 22 bases between them. There are 16 residues in the CDR3. The germline V gene encodes CDR1 MNHEY and CDR2 SVGEGT. The CDR3 region has the DNA TGTGCCAGCAGGGCGTTGGGTGGGGGCCCCCGGGAGACCCAGTACTTC. Encoded protein: CASRALGGGPRETQYF.

This clonotype has ten or more counts. CDR3 loop: CASSQDRGTGANVLTF. The CDR3 DNA is TGCGCCAGCAGCCAGGACAGGGGGACAGGGGCCAACGTCCTGACTTTC. The rearrangement links TRBV4-1 to TRBJ2-6; TRBD1 agrees at 10 bases. The germline V gene has CDR1 MGHRA and CDR2 YSYEKL. The CDR3 is made up of 16 amino acids. The trim removed 3 bases at V and 4 bases at J, leaving 3 bases unmatched.

This clonotype turned up a few times. This chain joins TRBV11-2 and TRBJ1-1; 10 bases match TRBD1. CDR3 length: 17 residues. Trimming removed 1 base from V and 4 bases from J; junction bases left unmatched: 9. The germline V gene encodes CDR1 SGHAT and CDR2 FQNNGV. CDR3 in DNA: TGTGCCAGCAGCTTAGGATCGGGACAGGGGAGAGCCACTGAAGCTTTCTTT. This gives the protein CASSLGSGQGRATEAFF.

The chain carries TRBV7-2 and TRBJ2-6, with D possibly being TRBD2 (6 bases). Trimming removed 2 bases at V and 0 bases at J, with 20 bases between. The CDR3 has 20 amino acids. Germline V CDR1 and CDR2: SGHTA, FQGNSA. The CDR3 DNA follows: TGTGCCAGCAGCTTATCCCCTGATCGGGAGATTTTCTCTGGGGCCAACGTCCTGACTTTC. Residues: CASSLSPDREIFSGANVLTF.

This clonotype was counted many times. This chain links TRBV20-1 with TRBJ2-5; 8 bases match TRBD2. Losses at the gene ends were 6 bases for V and 4 bases for J; bases not matched to a gene: 7. Germline V gene lookup returns CDR1 DFQATT and CDR2 SNEGSKA (reference sequence). The CDR3 covers 13 residues. CDR3 protein: CSAPAGVGETQYF. The CDR3 DNA sequence: TGCAGTGCCCCAGCGGGAGTAGGAGAGACCCAGTACTTC.

The sample holds many counts of this clonotype. The rearrangement joins TRBV6-5 to TRBJ2-7; no firm D call. Germline CDR1 and CDR2: MNHEY and SVGAGI. The V end lost 0 bases, the J end lost 0 bases, and 9 bases lay between the germline ends. This CDR3 has 15 residues. CDR3 in DNA: TGTGCCAGCAGTTACTCGCGAGCCCGCTCCTACGAGCAGTACTTC. Translating gives CASSYSRARSYEQYF.

In its sample, this clonotype was seen many times. V gene TRBV6-1 combines with J gene TRBJ2-7; TRBD1 aligns across 9 bases. CDR1 is MNHNS and CDR2 is SASEGT in the germline V gene. The CDR3 covers 14 residues. With V trimmed by 6 bases and J by 6 bases, 9 bases remained unmatched. The CDR3: CASSNLGQGSEQYF. The CDR3 DNA sequence: TGTGCCAGCAGCAACTTAGGACAGGGGTCCGAGCAGTACTTC.

This clonotype was seen repeatedly, ten times or more. This sequence joins TRBV20-1 and TRBJ1-2; D is perhaps TRBD1 (5 bases). CDR3 length equals 15 residues. Trimming pared 0 bases from V and 2 bases from J, leaving 13 bases between. Germline V gives CDR1 DFQATT, CDR2 SNEGSKA (reference sequence). CDR3 loop: CSARDPGRTNYGYTF. In DNA form, the CDR3 reads TGCAGTGCTAGAGATCCGGGACGGACAAACTATGGCTACACCTTC.

This clonotype was recorded at least ten times. The chain uses TRBV20-1 and TRBJ1-1; D unresolved. The CDR3 loop spans 14 amino acids. V was shortened by 3 bases and J by 1 base, with 12 bases between the two germline ends. Germline assignment: CDR1 DFQATT and CDR2 SNEGSKA (reference sequence). DNA of the CDR3: TGCAGTGCTAGGGCGCGCGGGGAGAACACTGAAGCTTTCTTT. Its translation is CSARARGENTEAFF.

A word on this clonotype: A junction boundary mismatches the germline segment, possibly from a read error. This sequence joins TRBV30 and TRBJ2-7; D is undetermined. Germline CDR1 and CDR2: GTSNPN and SVGIG (reference sequence). The CDR3 covers 11 residues. CDR3 in amino acids: CAWSSYYAQYF. The CDR3 DNA follows: TGTGCCTGGAGTTCCTACTACGCGCAGTACTTC.

This clonotype has a handful of counts. J is TRBJ2-7 and V is TRBV7-8; 7 nucleotides align to TRBD1. The CDR3 consists of 14 residues. Trimming removed 4 bases from V and 5 bases from J; junction bases left unmatched: 8. Germline V gene lookup returns CDR1 SGHVS and CDR2 FQNEAQ. CDR3 region: CASSSQPQGDEQYF. CDR3 coding DNA: TGTGCCAGCAGCTCCCAACCGCAGGGGGACGAGCAGTACTTC.

This clonotype showed up many times. This chain's CDR3 is CASSYSFKPPGELFF. CDR3 DNA sequence: TGTGCCAGCAGTTACTCGTTTAAGCCCCCGGGGGAGCTGTTTTTT. The rearrangement uses TRBV6-2 or TRBV6-3 and TRBJ2-2, with no clear D. Per germline, CDR1 MNHEY and CDR2 SVGEGT. The CDR3 is 15 residues long. V gave up 0 bases and J gave up 8 bases, with 13 bases separating them.

This clonotype was detected many times. This chain connects TRBV2 to TRBJ1-5; TRBD1 might be the D (5 bases). The CDR3 spans 14 residues. Germline V gene data show CDR1 as SNHLY and CDR2 as FYNNEI. The germline V and J ends were trimmed by 4 bases and 4 bases, with 11 bases remaining between them. DNA for the CDR3: TGTGCCAGCAGTGGGGGGGGACGGAATCAGCCCCAGCATTTT. This encodes CASSGGGRNQPQHF.

This clonotype was counted many times. CDR3 sequence reads: CSASTERDIQYF. Written as DNA, the CDR3 is TGCAGCGCTTCGACAGAAAGGGACATTCAGTACTTC. The chain combines TRBV29-1 with TRBJ2-4; tentatively, D is TRBD1 (5 bases). The CDR3 covers 12 residues. V lost 7 bases to trimming and J lost 8 bases, with 15 bases between them. Germline V gene lookup returns CDR1 SQVTM and CDR2 ANQGSEA.

This clonotype was seen at least ten times. The chain couples TRBV20-1 to TRBJ2-7, with 9 bases lining up with TRBD2. Germline-derived CDR1 and CDR2 are DFQATT and SNEGSKA (reference sequence). The J segment lost 4 bases and the V segment lost 3 bases, leaving 4 bases of the junction unmatched. This CDR3 is 13 amino acids long. CDR3 bases: TGCAGTGCTAGGGGTAGCGGGGGTTACGAGCAGTACTTC. It codes for CSARGSGGYEQYF.

CDR3 bases: TGTGCCAGCAGCTTAGCAGGAGGCGGTCTAGGGCCCCAGCATTTT. This gives the protein CASSLAGGGLGPQHF. The chain links TRBV7-2 to TRBJ1-5; D is uncertain. The CDR3 contains 15 residues. V dropped 0 bases and J dropped 9 bases, with 15 bases sitting between them. The germline gives CDR1 SGHTA, CDR2 FQGNSA. The full variable domain, rest sourced from reference TRBV7-2 and TRBJ1-5, is GAGVSQSPSNKVTEKGKDVELRCDPISGHTALYWYRQSLGQGLEFLIYFQGNSAPDKSGLPSDRFSAERTGGSVSTLTIQRTQQEDSAVYLCASSLAGGGLGPQHFGDGTRLSIL.

This clonotype was seen many times. The rearrangement joins TRBV12-3 or TRBV12-4 to TRBJ1-2; 8 positions agree with TRBD1. Germline trimming cut 6 bases from V and 7 bases from J; bases unmatched to any gene: 13. This CDR3 has 15 amino acids. CDR3: CASRSRTGLIGGYTF. CDR3 DNA: TGTGCCAGCAGATCCCGGACAGGGCTTATAGGTGGCTACACCTTC.

Ten or more counts support this clonotype. J is TRBJ1-5 and V is TRBV6-5; D not certain. Germline V gives CDR1 MNHEY, CDR2 SVGAGI. This CDR3 has 13 residues. Trimming left V 0 bases short and J 6 bases short, with 6 bases between. CDR3 protein: CASSYSDGQPQHF. CDR3 nucleotide sequence: TGTGCCAGCAGTTACTCGGACGGTCAGCCCCAGCATTTT.

This clonotype was picked up many times. The rearrangement joins TRBV20-1 to TRBJ1-2, with TRBD1 as a possible D gene (5 bases). The germline V gene encodes CDR1 DFQATT and CDR2 SNEGSKA (reference sequence). The V end lost 6 bases, the J end lost 8 bases, and 13 bases lay between the germline ends. CDR3 length: 11 amino acids. The chain's CDR3 is CSALTGDGYTF. CDR3 nucleotides: TGCAGTGCCTTGACGGGGGACGGCTACACCTTC.

This clonotype came up many times. The chain recombines TRBV13 with TRBJ2-5; perhaps TRBD2 as D (5 bases). CDR3 size: 14 residues. Germline CDR1 and CDR2: PRHDT and FYEKMQ (reference sequence). Trimming cost V 0 bases and J 5 bases, with 10 bases left between them. CDR3 in DNA: TGTGCCAGCAGCTTAGGCGGGATAGGGGAGACCCAGTACTTC. This translates into CASSLGGIGETQYF.

This clonotype occurred many times. The chain employs TRBV4-2 and TRBJ2-2; TRBD2 agrees at 9 bases. CDR3 length equals 17 residues. Germline lookup yields CDR1 LGHNA and CDR2 YNFKEQ. J gave up 4 bases and V 1 base, and 7 bases lay outside the gene matches. The CDR3 reads CASSQGSSGSRTGELFF. The CDR3 DNA follows: TGTGCCAGCAGCCAAGGGAGTAGCGGGAGCCGCACCGGGGAGCTGTTTTTT.